This passage covers 29 T cell receptor beta chains from one sample sequenced in a study of cytotoxic CD8 clonotypes in ibrutinib-treated CLL. Libraries were prepared by immunoSEQ multiplex PCR; TCRdb keeps only in-frame clonotypes and omits some of them. Here the sample spans some 200,000 clones, more than 65% being singletons. The sample in question was PBMCs, obtained after 12 months of ibrutinib treatment. These receptors all come from a human donor with chronic lymphocytic leukemia.

This chain links TRBV29-1 with TRBJ2-1, with TRBD2 matching over 13 bases. V lost 0 bases and J lost 16; bases outside the gene matches: 12. CDR3 length equals 15 residues. CDR1 is SQVTM, CDR2 ANQGSEA, per germline. CDR3 DNA: TGCAGCGTTGAAGATGGACTAGCGGGAGTGGCCTGGGAATTCTTC. It encodes CSVEDGLAGVAWEFF.

V gene TRBV14 combines with J gene TRBJ2-7; no definite D call. Germline CDR1 reads SGHDN; CDR2 reads FVKESK. V was clipped by 0 bases and J by 3 bases, with 18 bases between them. CDR3 length: 17 amino acids. In DNA, the CDR3 is TGTGCCAGCAGCCAAGATTTGGACGCCTTCGGCAGCTACGAGCAGTACTTC. Its protein is CASSQDLDAFGSYEQYF.

The chain joins TRBV5-4 to TRBJ1-6; the D gene is possibly TRBD1 (6 bases). Trimming removed 2 bases at V and 4 bases at J, with 7 bases between. This CDR3 spans 14 amino acids. Germline V gene sequence: CDR1 SGHNT, CDR2 YYREEE (reference sequence). Here the CDR3 reads CASSFQGYNSPLHF. The CDR3 nucleotides read TGTGCCAGCAGCTTTCAGGGGTATAATTCACCCCTCCACTTT.

The gene calls are TRBV5-1 and TRBJ2-7; D not resolved. Trimming took off 0 bases at V and 3 bases at J, with 13 bases between the two ends. Germline lookup yields CDR1 SGHRS and CDR2 YFSETQ. The CDR3 has 15 amino acids. This CDR3 is CASSLEAYPFYEQYF. The CDR3 nucleotides read TGCGCCAGCAGCTTGGAAGCTTACCCCTTCTACGAGCAGTACTTC.

V and J are TRBV7-6 and TRBJ2-6; TRBD2 matches at 8 bases. Losses at the gene ends were 8 bases for V and 5 bases for J; bases not matched to a gene: 17. This CDR3 contains 18 residues. Germline-derived CDR1 and CDR2 are SGHVS and FNYEAQ. The CDR3 DNA reads TGTGCCAGCGTCCCCGAAGTCGGGAGGGCCGATAGGGCCAACGTCCTGACTTTC. Translating it yields CASVPEVGRADRANVLTF.

The V and J genes are TRBV5-4 and TRBJ2-7; a possible D gene is TRBD2 (5 bases). The CDR3 consists of 14 residues. Trimming cost V 4 bases and J 3 bases, with 14 bases left between them. Germline assignment: CDR1 SGHNT and CDR2 YYREEE (reference sequence). The CDR3 sequence is CASSLGPGNYEQYF. As DNA, the CDR3 is TGTGCCAGCAGCCTCGGCCCCGGGAACTACGAGCAGTACTTC.

The gene calls are TRBV7-9 and TRBJ2-5, with 14 positions matching TRBD2. The CDR3 extends over 15 amino acids. Germline V gene sequence: CDR1 SEHNR, CDR2 FQNEAQ (reference sequence). The V gene end was trimmed by 5 bases and the J gene end by 4 bases; junction bases not matched to a gene: 3. The CDR3 bases are TGTGCCAGCAGCCGAGGACTAGCGGGAGGAGAGACCCAGTACTTC. Translation: CASSRGLAGGETQYF.

This chain joins TRBV28 and TRBJ2-1, with D possibly being TRBD1 (6 bases). The CDR3 has 15 amino acids. Germline V gene lookup returns CDR1 MDHEN and CDR2 SYDVKM. The germline V and J ends were trimmed by 8 bases and 9 bases, with 23 bases remaining between them. Here the CDR3 reads CASYPRRPQGSEQFF. The DNA of the CDR3 is TGTGCCAGCTACCCCCGGCGGCCACAGGGAAGTGAGCAGTTCTTC. The full variable domain, rest sourced from reference TRBV28 and TRBJ2-1, is DVKVTQSSRYLVKRTGEKVFLECVQDMDHENMFWYRQDPGLGLRLIYFSYDVKMKEKGDIPEGYSVSREKKERFSLILESASTNQTSMYLCASYPRRPQGSEQFFGPGTRLTVL.

V usage is TRBV7-3 and J usage is TRBJ2-6; D not certain. V gave up 5 bases and J gave up 3 bases, with 8 bases separating them. CDR1 is SGHTA and CDR2 is FQGTGA in the germline V gene. The CDR3 sequence is 14 residues long. The CDR3 DNA sequence: TGTGCCAGCAGCCCCGACCGTGGGGCCAACGTCCTGACTTTC. Translated, it gives CASSPDRGANVLTF. Full variable domain (remainder filled in from reference TRBV7-3 and TRBJ2-6): GAGVSQTPSNKVTEKGKYVELRCDPISGHTALYWYRQSLGQGPEFLIYFQGTGAADDSGLPNDRFFAVRPEGSVSTLKIQRTERGDSAVYLCASSPDRGANVLTFGAGSRLTVL.

This clone was observed a handful of times. V and J are TRBV19 and TRBJ2-7, with a possible D match to TRBD2 (6 bases). The CDR3 consists of 13 residues. Trimming took 5 bases from V and 0 from J, leaving 8 bases between them. Germline lookup yields CDR1 LNHDA and CDR2 SQIVND (reference sequence). CDR3: CASSGGASYEQYF. In nucleotides, the CDR3 is TGTGCCAGTAGTGGCGGGGCCTCCTACGAGCAGTACTTC.

In its sample, this clone was seen a few times. The rearrangement links TRBV4-2 to TRBJ1-4; no reliable D call. Germline V lookup: CDR1 LGHNA, CDR2 YNFKEQ. CDR3 size: 16 residues. With 0 bases removed from V and 4 bases from J, the gap between germline ends came to 12 bases. The CDR3 DNA sequence: TGTGCCAGCAGCCAAGATGCGGGTCGAGGTAATGAAAAACTGTTTTTT. Translated: CASSQDAGRGNEKLFF.

The chain uses TRBV30 and TRBJ1-2, with a weak D call TRBD1 (6 bases). This CDR3 is built from 18 residues. Germline-derived CDR1 and CDR2 are GTSNPN and SVGIG (reference sequence). V lost 0 bases and J 2 bases, leaving 22 bases between the germline ends. This CDR3 is CAWSVIWKGDRTNYGYTF. As DNA, the CDR3 is TGTGCCTGGAGTGTAATTTGGAAGGGGGACCGAACGAACTATGGCTACACCTTC.

The rearrangement joins TRBV7-2 to TRBJ2-1; TRBD2 is a possible D gene (5 bases). This CDR3 contains 14 residues. Trimming stripped 4 bases from V and 3 bases from J, with 10 bases between. Germline V gene data show CDR1 as SGHTA and CDR2 as FQGNSA. The CDR3 nucleotides are TGTGCCAGCAGCTCCCCGGGGAACTACAATGAGCAGTTCTTC. Amino acids: CASSSPGNYNEQFF.

The CDR3 loop is CASSMGTEFSGANVLTF. The CDR3 nucleotides are TGTGCCAGTAGTATGGGGACAGAATTCTCTGGGGCCAACGTCCTGACTTTC. This chain connects TRBV19 to TRBJ2-6; 7 bases match TRBD1. The CDR3 loop spans 17 amino acids. The trim removed 3 bases at V and 0 bases at J, leaving 5 bases unmatched. Germline V gene sequence: CDR1 LNHDA, CDR2 SQIVND (reference sequence).

The chain links TRBV6-5 to TRBJ1-6; D uncertain. The CDR3 sequence is 14 residues long. Germline lookup yields CDR1 MNHEY and CDR2 SVGAGI. V dropped 0 bases and J dropped 13 bases, with 13 bases sitting between them. The DNA for the CDR3 is TGTGCCAGCAGTTACTCCTTTCTGACGCCCCCCCTCCACTTT. Protein product: CASSYSFLTPPLHF.

This chain connects TRBV7-9 to TRBJ1-4, with D possibly being TRBD1 (5 bases). Germline CDR1 is SEHNR and CDR2 is FQNEAQ (reference sequence). The CDR3 is 15 amino acids. The V and J ends lost 5 bases and 5 bases respectively, with 15 bases between them. The CDR3 DNA follows: TGTGCCAGCAGCCCCAGACAGCGAAGAAATGAAAAACTGTTTTTT. The encoded protein is CASSPRQRRNEKLFF.

The rearrangement uses TRBV14 and TRBJ1-1; D is possibly TRBD1 (6 bases). Germline V gene sequence: CDR1 SGHDN, CDR2 FVKESK. Between the trimmed V and J ends, which lost 3 bases and 4 bases, there was a span of 15 bases. This CDR3 has 15 amino acids. CDR3 amino acids: CASSQLTGQTTEAFF. The CDR3 DNA reads TGTGCCAGCAGCCAGCTGACAGGCCAGACCACTGAAGCTTTCTTT.

This clone was detected only a few times. The CDR3, as DNA: TGTGCCAGCAGTCCCCGACAGGGGAACACTGAAGCTTTCTTT. Translated: CASSPRQGNTEAFF. The genes are TRBV2 and TRBJ1-1; 7 bases are shared with TRBD1. CDR3 length equals 14 residues. Germline V gene sequence: CDR1 SNHLY, CDR2 FYNNEI. The V segment lost 5 bases and the J segment 1 base; nucleotides outside the gene matches: 4.

This chain joins TRBV5-6 and TRBJ1-5, with D perhaps matching TRBD1 (6 bases). The CDR3 spans 14 residues. Germline V CDR1 and CDR2: SGHDT, YYEEEE. Trimming left V 4 bases short and J 6 bases short, with 14 bases between. The CDR3 sequence: CASSRAGAGQPQHF. DNA for the CDR3: TGTGCCAGCAGCCGAGCGGGGGCAGGTCAGCCCCAGCATTTT.

The chain combines TRBV5-1 with TRBJ2-3, with 8 bases aligning to TRBD2. The V gene end was trimmed by 1 base and the J gene end by 2 bases; junction bases not matched to a gene: 6. This CDR3 is 16 amino acids long. Germline assignment: CDR1 SGHRS and CDR2 YFSETQ. The CDR3 region is CASSLNGGGFTDTQYF. The CDR3, as DNA: TGCGCCAGCAGCTTGAATGGCGGGGGGTTCACAGATACGCAGTATTTT.

This clone was seen a few times. V gene TRBV18 combines with J gene TRBJ1-1; D is uncertain. V lost 2 bases and J lost 0, with 7 bases in between. Germline CDR1 is KGHSH and CDR2 is LQKENI. This CDR3 is 14 amino acids long. CDR3 region: CASSPNNMNTEAFF. As DNA, the CDR3 is TGTGCCAGCTCACCAAACAACATGAACACTGAAGCTTTCTTT.

This clone was detected once. The V gene is TRBV7-3, the J gene TRBJ2-7; possibly TRBD2 for D (6 bases). The V end lost 1 base, the J end lost 0 bases, and 13 bases lay between the germline ends. The germline V gene encodes CDR1 SGHTA and CDR2 FQGTGA. CDR3 length: 16 residues. The DNA of the CDR3 is TGTGCCAGCAGCTTAATAGGAGGGGCCGTCTCCTACGAGCAGTACTTC. Translation gives CASSLIGGAVSYEQYF.

The chain joins TRBV14 to TRBJ2-7, with D tentatively TRBD1 or TRBD2 (5 bases each). The CDR3 totals 16 residues. Germline V gene sequence: CDR1 SGHDN, CDR2 FVKESK. V was trimmed by 4 bases and J by 4 bases, leaving 20 bases between them. The CDR3 nucleotides read TGTGCCAGCAGCCCGGGATGGGGACGTCAAACATACGAGCAGTACTTC. It yields the protein CASSPGWGRQTYEQYF.

V gene TRBV6-1 combines with J gene TRBJ1-1, with D possibly TRBD1 on 5 matching bases. Germline assignment: CDR1 MNHNS and CDR2 SASEGT. The CDR3 has 14 residues. V lost 2 bases, J lost 5 bases, and 12 bases lay in between. This chain's CDR3 is CASSEMPGRTEAFF. CDR3 DNA: TGTGCCAGCAGTGAAATGCCAGGGCGGACTGAAGCTTTCTTT.

The chain joins TRBV25-1 to TRBJ2-5; 8 bases line up with TRBD1. The CDR3 extends over 15 amino acids. Germline lookup yields CDR1 MGHDK and CDR2 SYGVNS. V trimming: 3 bases; J trimming: 2 bases; junction bases outside the gene matches: 5. The CDR3 sequence is CASSDLNRGQETQYF. Written as DNA, the CDR3 is TGTGCCAGCAGTGATCTCAACAGGGGGCAAGAGACCCAGTACTTC.

The V call is TRBV9, the J call TRBJ1-3; TRBD1 might be the D (5 bases). Germline assignment: CDR1 SGDLS and CDR2 YYNGEE. V was shortened by 3 bases and J by 0 bases, with 13 bases between the two germline ends. The CDR3 contains 16 residues. This chain's CDR3 is CASSGGGTNSGNTIYF. The CDR3, as DNA: TGTGCCAGCAGCGGCGGAGGGACCAACTCTGGAAACACCATATATTTT. The variable domain in full, with the rest retrieved from reference TRBV9 and TRBJ1-3, is DSGVTQTPKHLITATGQRVTLRCSPRSGDLSVYWYQQSLDQGLQFLIQYYNGEERAKGNILERFSAQQFPDLHSELNLSSLELGDSALYFCASSGGGTNSGNTIYFGEGSWLTVV.

J is TRBJ1-5 and V is TRBV28; the match to TRBD1 covers 9 bases. Trimming cost V 6 bases and J 6 bases; bases outside gene matches: 3. Germline CDR1 MDHEN, CDR2 SYDVKM. The length of the CDR3 is 13 residues. The chain's CDR3 is CASRNRGLQPQHF. The CDR3 DNA sequence: TGTGCCAGCAGAAACAGGGGGCTTCAGCCCCAGCATTTT.

This chain uses TRBV29-1 with TRBJ2-3; a weak D match, TRBD2 (5 bases). The CDR3 extends over 13 amino acids. Germline V gene sequence: CDR1 SQVTM, CDR2 ANQGSEA. Trimming took 7 bases from V and 7 from J, leaving 18 bases between them. This chain's CDR3 is CSANPGLSNTQYF. The DNA of the CDR3 is TGCAGCGCGAACCCCGGACTCTCGAATACGCAGTATTTT.

The V gene is TRBV11-3, the J gene TRBJ2-2, with D possibly matching TRBD2 (5 bases). V shed 5 bases and J shed 1 base, with 5 bases lying between them. Germline V gives CDR1 SGHNT, CDR2 YENEEA. This CDR3 is built from 13 residues. The CDR3 nucleotides read TGTGCCAGCAGCGAGGGGAACACCGGGGAGCTGTTTTTT. It codes for CASSEGNTGELFF. The full variable domain, completed using reference TRBV11-3 and TRBJ2-2, is EAGVVQSPRYKIIEKKQPVAFWCNPISGHNTLYWYLQNLGQGPELLIRYENEEAVDDSQLPKDRFSAERLKGVDSTLKIQPAELGDSAVYLCASSEGNTGELFFGEGSRLTVL.